These 14 T cell receptor beta chains were sequenced from one sample in a study of blood T cell repertoires in COVID-19. Only in-frame clones appear in the TCRdb table, and some are missing; sequencing was by immunoSEQ multiplex PCR. The sample holds 100,000 to 150,000 clones, around 76% seen once. The sequenced sample consisted of peripheral blood. All receptors come from a man between 60 and 75 years old with acute or convalescent COVID-19.

This chain uses TRBV6-5 with TRBJ1-1, with no clear D. V shed 6 bases and J shed 0 bases, with 11 bases lying between them. The CDR3 is 14 residues long. CDR1 MNHEY and CDR2 SVGAGI come from the germline V gene. In DNA form, the CDR3 reads TGTGCCAGCAGATGGCCGCCCTTGAACACTGAAGCTTTCTTT. It yields the protein CASRWPPLNTEAFF.

The J gene is TRBJ1-2, the V gene TRBV19; D is unresolved. This CDR3 region has 14 residues. The ends were cut back, 6 bases at V and 8 bases at J, with 19 bases in the middle. Germline CDR1 reads LNHDA; CDR2 reads SQIVND (reference sequence). The DNA for the CDR3 is TGTGCCAGTAGGATTCCCCCGCCTAGGCCCGGCTACACCTTC. It is translated as CASRIPPPRPGYTF.

The chain employs TRBV3-1 (or the pseudogene TRBV3-2) and TRBJ1-1; maybe TRBD1 (6 bases). CDR3 length: 14 amino acids. Trimming took off 4 bases at V and 5 bases at J, with 14 bases between the two ends. CDR1 and CDR2 (germline): LGHDT, YNNKEL (reference sequence). CDR3 sequence (DNA): TGTGCCAGCAGCCCCCGAACAGGGCAAACTGAAGCTTTCTTT. Its translation: CASSPRTGQTEAFF.

This clone was picked up one time. As DNA, the CDR3 is TGTGCCAGCAGCCCAGGGGTCGGTAGCGGGTTGGGCGAGCAGTACTTC. Residues: CASSPGVGSGLGEQYF. The rearrangement uses TRBV3-1 (or the pseudogene TRBV3-2) and TRBJ2-7; a possible D gene is TRBD2 (7 bases). This CDR3 is built from 16 residues. The V end lost 4 bases, the J end lost 6 bases, and 22 bases lay between the germline ends. Germline V gene sequence: CDR1 LGHDT, CDR2 YNNKEL (reference sequence).

V gene TRBV6-5 combines with J gene TRBJ1-3; 9 nucleotides line up with TRBD1. J lost 8 bases, V lost 10 bases, and 12 bases had no gene match. This CDR3 region has 14 residues. Germline-derived CDR1 and CDR2 are MNHEY and SVGAGI. The CDR3 DNA reads as TGTGCCACCATACAGGGGGCAAGGGGGGACACCATATATTTT. Translating gives CATIQGARGDTIYF.

The chain combines TRBV9 with TRBJ1-2; D gene unclear. The CDR3 sequence is 14 residues long. Germline values: CDR1 SGDLS, CDR2 YYNGEE. V lost 0 bases to trimming and J lost 1 base, with 7 bases between them. The CDR3 is CASSVVPVNYGYTF. The CDR3 DNA sequence: TGTGCCAGCAGCGTAGTCCCAGTTAACTATGGCTACACCTTC.

The chain recombines TRBV12-3 or TRBV12-4 with TRBJ1-1; D not resolved. The CDR3 extends over 13 amino acids. With 1 base removed from V and 1 base from J, the gap between germline ends came to 4 bases. DNA of the CDR3: TGTGCCAGCAGTTTAGGACAGAACACTGAAGCTTTCTTT. It is translated as CASSLGQNTEAFF.

The V call is TRBV5-4, the J call TRBJ2-1; weak D call: TRBD2 (6 bases). V was clipped by 4 bases and J by 10 bases, with 15 bases between them. The CDR3 length is 13 residues. Germline V lookup: CDR1 SGHNT, CDR2 YYREEE (reference sequence). The CDR3 is CASSAGRRREQFF. CDR3 sequence (DNA): TGTGCCAGCAGCGCGGGACGCCGCCGAGAGCAGTTCTTC. Together with reference TRBV5-4 and TRBJ2-1, the CDR3 gives the full variable domain: ETGVTQSPTHLIKTRGQQVTLRCSSQSGHNTVSWYQQALGQGPQFIFQYYREEENGRGNFPPRFSGLQFPNYSSELNVNALELDDSALYLCASSAGRRREQFFGPGTRLTVL.

In this sample, this clone turned up once. The rearrangement uses TRBV3-1 (or the pseudogene TRBV3-2) and TRBJ1-5; 8 nucleotides agree with TRBD1. The CDR3 extends over 13 amino acids. The V and J ends lost 6 bases and 5 bases, in that order; junction bases with no gene match: 3. Germline V CDR1 and CDR2: LGHDT, YNNKEL (reference sequence). CDR3 in amino acids: CASRGQGDQPQHF. The CDR3 DNA reads TGTGCCAGCAGAGGACAGGGTGATCAGCCCCAGCATTTT.

The chain has TRBV9 and TRBJ2-1; 8 nucleotides line up with TRBD1. Germline V lookup: CDR1 SGDLS, CDR2 YYNGEE. The CDR3 totals 14 residues. V shed 3 bases and J 6 bases; nucleotides not matched to a gene: 5. The CDR3 region has the DNA TGTGCCAGCAGCGGGACAGGGACGCTCAATGAGCAGTTCTTC. The encoded protein is CASSGTGTLNEQFF.

The rearrangement joins TRBV19 to TRBJ1-1; D is possibly TRBD1 (6 bases). The V end lost 4 bases, the J end lost 0 bases, and 15 bases lay between the germline ends. This CDR3 comprises 16 residues. The V gene's germline CDR1 is LNHDA and CDR2 SQIVND (reference sequence). CDR3 amino acids: CASSSVRGGMNTEAFF. In nucleotides, the CDR3 is TGTGCCAGTAGTAGCGTCAGGGGAGGGATGAACACTGAAGCTTTCTTT.

The chain couples TRBV27 to TRBJ1-4; D remains ambiguous. The germline V and J ends were trimmed by 8 bases and 2 bases, with 12 bases remaining between them. Per the germline V gene, CDR1 is MNHEY and CDR2 is SMNVEV (reference sequence). This CDR3 is built from 14 residues. The CDR3: CASRNPSTNEKLFF. CDR3 coding DNA: TGTGCCAGCCGAAACCCGAGTACTAATGAAAAACTGTTTTTT.

This clone was detected once. The V gene is TRBV4-1, the J gene TRBJ1-4, with 7 bases fitting TRBD1. V lost 4 bases to trimming and J lost 5 bases; unmatched junction nucleotides: 10. Germline values: CDR1 MGHRA, CDR2 YSYEKL. This CDR3 comprises 16 residues. CDR3 DNA sequence: TGCGCCAGCAGCCCTACCGGGACAGCAAAAAATGAAAAACTGTTTTTT. Its translation: CASSPTGTAKNEKLFF.

The V and J genes are TRBV3-1 (or the pseudogene TRBV3-2) and TRBJ1-1; D is possibly TRBD1 (5 bases). The CDR3 runs 11 residues. V was cut by 3 bases and J by 11 bases, with 10 bases left in between. From germline, CDR1 is LGHDT and CDR2 YNNKEL (reference sequence). The CDR3 DNA reads as TGTGCCAGCAGCCAGGGGGGTACGGCTTTCTTT. This translates into CASSQGGTAFF.